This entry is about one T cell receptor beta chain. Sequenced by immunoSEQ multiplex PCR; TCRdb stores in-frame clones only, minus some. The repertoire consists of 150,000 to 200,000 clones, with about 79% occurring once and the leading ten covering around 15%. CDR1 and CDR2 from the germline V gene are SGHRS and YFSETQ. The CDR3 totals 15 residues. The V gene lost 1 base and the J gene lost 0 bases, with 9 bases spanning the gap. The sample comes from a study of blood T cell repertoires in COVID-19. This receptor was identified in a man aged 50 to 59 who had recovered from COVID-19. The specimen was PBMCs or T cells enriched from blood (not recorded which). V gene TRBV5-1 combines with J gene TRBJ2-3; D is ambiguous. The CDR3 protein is CASSLTSESTDTQYF. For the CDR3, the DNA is TGCGCCAGCAGCTTGACGTCCGAGAGCACAGATACGCAGTATTTT.